The sequence of this T cell receptor beta chain was determined in a study of T cell responses to AZD1222 COVID-19 vaccine. The CDR3 totals 17 residues. V was clipped by 0 bases and J by 15 bases; unmatched bases: 19. CDR1 and CDR2 from the germline V gene are SGHRS and YFSETQ. Some clones are missing from TCRdb's copy, which holds only in-frame ones; the method was immunoSEQ multiplex PCR. The data hold 150,000 to 200,000 clones, with around 92% observed a single time. About this clone: No antigen is known for it.

Whole-study findings and limits: Most donors were white British and more were female, and clonal diversity was possibly underestimated. Per reports, nearly half of all spike-specific TCRs target regions that are unmutated in variants.

V is TRBV5-1 and J is TRBJ2-1; 9 bases fit TRBD1. This clonotype was obtained from an adult in good health. The specimen was peripheral blood, collected on day 0 of AZD1222 vaccination. The CDR3 sequence is CASSLELRTGVPPEWFF. The CDR3 coding sequence is TGCGCCAGCAGCTTGGAGTTGAGGACAGGGGTACCCCCTGAGTGGTTCTTC.